Following are 14 T cell receptor beta chains from one sample sequenced in a study of high-grade serous ovarian cancer treatment subgroups. The data were produced by immunoSEQ multiplex PCR, yet TCRdb's version contains in-frame clones alone and is incomplete. The sample carries fewer than 4,000 clones, 65% to 85% recorded once. Tumor tissue was taken before any definitive surgery or chemotherapy was given. Sequencing input: tumor tissue. The origin of the receptors is a human donor with high-grade serous ovarian cancer.

The V gene is TRBV19, the J gene TRBJ1-5, with 7 nucleotides matching TRBD1. The germline V gene has CDR1 LNHDA and CDR2 SQIVND (reference sequence). The CDR3 extends over 16 amino acids. V lost 5 bases to trimming and J lost 5 bases; unmatched junction nucleotides: 12. The CDR3 sequence: CASSFQKGQTYQPQHF. CDR3 bases: TGTGCCAGTAGTTTCCAAAAGGGACAGACTTATCAGCCCCAGCATTTT.

The V gene is TRBV5-4, the J gene TRBJ2-3; D is uncertain. V lost 4 bases to trimming and J lost 1 base, with 7 bases between them. Germline V gene lookup returns CDR1 SGHNT and CDR2 YYREEE (reference sequence). The CDR3 contains 13 residues. The CDR3 spells CASSIRGTDTQYF. CDR3 sequence (DNA): TGTGCCAGCAGCATTCGGGGCACAGATACGCAGTATTTT.

This chain joins TRBV6-5 and TRBJ2-2; the match to TRBD1 covers 8 bases. The CDR3 runs to 14 residues. Germline loops: CDR1 MNHEY, CDR2 SVGAGI. V shed 6 bases and J 1 base; nucleotides not matched to a gene: 1. DNA of the CDR3: TGTGCCAGCAGGGGGACAGGGAACACCGGGGAGCTGTTTTTT. Its translation is CASRGTGNTGELFF.

This clone has a handful of counts. The chain carries TRBV9 and TRBJ1-1, with no clear D. Trimming shortened V by 0 bases and J by 8 bases, and 11 bases separated the two germline ends. CDR1 and CDR2 from the germline V gene are SGDLS and YYNGEE. The CDR3 runs 13 residues. The CDR3 region is CASSVAGEGEAFF. In nucleotides, the CDR3 is TGTGCCAGCAGCGTAGCAGGCGAGGGAGAAGCTTTCTTT. Combining the CDR3 with reference TRBV9 and TRBJ1-1 gives the whole variable domain DSGVTQTPKHLITATGQRVTLRCSPRSGDLSVYWYQQSLDQGLQFLIQYYNGEERAKGNILERFSAQQFPDLHSELNLSSLELGDSALYFCASSVAGEGEAFFGQGTRLTVV.

V gene TRBV11-2 combines with J gene TRBJ2-4, with no clear D. This CDR3 is 17 amino acids long. The germline V and J ends were trimmed by 0 bases and 0 bases, with 12 bases remaining between them. The germline gives CDR1 SGHAT, CDR2 FQNNGV. CDR3 protein: CASSLDSKGLAKNIQYF. CDR3 bases: TGTGCCAGCAGCTTAGATAGTAAGGGATTAGCCAAAAACATTCAGTACTTC.

This clone appeared once. The chain is built from TRBV4-1 and TRBJ2-2; D is unclear. The CDR3 length is 12 residues. The germline V and J ends were trimmed by 3 bases and 6 bases, with 5 bases remaining between them. Germline values: CDR1 MGHRA, CDR2 YSYEKL. CDR3 amino acids: CASSQAAGELFF. The CDR3 DNA sequence: TGCGCCAGCAGCCAGGCGGCCGGGGAGCTGTTTTTT.

The rearrangement uses TRBV28 and TRBJ1-2; D is unclear. V was shortened by 6 bases and J by 4 bases, with 15 bases between the two germline ends. The CDR3 covers 14 residues. Germline CDR1 is MDHEN and CDR2 is SYDVKM. CDR3 in DNA: TGTGCCAGCAGCCTGCTAGTTGGCGGCTATGGCTACACCTTC. Protein: CASSLLVGGYGYTF.

Of note for this clone: The junction departs from the called germline gene at one end, perhaps through a read error. The chain links TRBV7-4 to TRBJ1-2; D gene ambiguous. The CDR3 is 16 residues long. CDR1 is SGHVT and CDR2 is SQSDAQ in the germline V gene. The CDR3 coding sequence is TGTGCCAGCAGCTTGAGCAATGCTCGAAAGACCTATGGCTACATCTTC. This sequence encodes CASSLSNARKTYGYIF.

Regarding this clone: The junction departs from germline at one end; a sequencing error may be responsible. This sequence joins TRBV11-2 and TRBJ2-1, with a tentative D call TRBD2 (7 bases). CDR1 and CDR2 from the germline V gene are SGHAT and FQNNGV. The length of the CDR3 is 17 residues. CDR3 DNA sequence: TGTGCCAGCAGCCCCTCCCGGGTGGGGGGGGGCGGCCCCATTTGGGTCTTC. This translates into CASSPSRVGGGGPIWVF.

The gene calls are TRBV18 and TRBJ2-2; D is ambiguous. The germline V and J ends were trimmed by 0 bases and 5 bases, with 7 bases remaining between them. Germline values: CDR1 KGHSH, CDR2 LQKENI. This CDR3 has 14 amino acids. CDR3 residues: CASSPPKGTGELFF. For the CDR3, the DNA is TGTGCCAGCTCACCACCTAAGGGAACCGGGGAGCTGTTTTTT.

This clone occurred a few times. The V call is TRBV5-5, the J call TRBJ2-3, with 8 bases lining up with TRBD2. The germline gives CDR1 SGHKS, CDR2 YYEKEE (reference sequence). J was trimmed by 0 bases and V by 1 base; bases with no gene match: 4. The CDR3 has 16 amino acids. The CDR3 loop reads CASSLILAGSTDTQYF. DNA for the CDR3: TGTGCCAGCAGCTTGATTTTAGCGGGGAGCACAGATACGCAGTATTTT.

The gene calls are TRBV30 and TRBJ1-2; tentative D call: TRBD1 (5 bases). Germline lookup yields CDR1 GTSNPN and CDR2 SVGIG (reference sequence). V was cut by 5 bases and J by 4 bases, with 17 bases left in between. This CDR3 has 14 residues. CDR3 protein: CAWSLKWGPYGYTF. CDR3 nucleotides: TGTGCCTGGTCGTTAAAGTGGGGCCCCTATGGCTACACCTTC. The whole variable domain, filled in from reference TRBV30 and TRBJ1-2, reads SQTIHQWPATLVQPVGSPLSLECTVEGTSNPNLYWYRQAAGRGLQLLFYSVGIGQISSEVPQNLSASRPQDRQFILSSKKLLLSDSGFYLCAWSLKWGPYGYTFGSGTRLTVV.

The chain uses TRBV7-2 and TRBJ2-5, with a possible D match to TRBD1 (6 bases). CDR1 and CDR2 from the germline V gene are SGHTA and FQGNSA. CDR3 size: 15 residues. V lost 5 bases, J lost 1 base, and 14 bases lay in between. The CDR3 loop reads CASSQGQRRQETQYF. In DNA form, the CDR3 reads TGTGCCAGCAGCCAGGGGCAGCGCCGCCAAGAGACCCAGTACTTC.

This clone has just a few counts. The chain combines TRBV15 with TRBJ1-5, with a possible D match to TRBD1 (6 bases). The CDR3 consists of 17 residues. V was trimmed by 0 bases and J by 0 bases, leaving 12 bases between them. Germline CDR1 reads LNHNV; CDR2 reads YYDKDF (reference sequence). The CDR3 loop reads CATSRDVGGHSNQPQHF. CDR3 sequence (DNA): TGTGCCACCAGCAGAGATGTGGGGGGCCATAGCAATCAGCCCCAGCATTTT.